The T cell receptor (beta chain) under discussion was sequenced for a study of blood T cell repertoires in COVID-19 (dated by TCRdb to 2018 to 2021). The study in broad terms: Samples covering the acute and convalescent phases of COVID-19 were provided by collaborators in the United States, Italy and Spain. The material from the prospective study consisted of cDNA or gDNA derived from T cells, B-cell-depleted T cells, or PBMCs. The dataset comprised deeply sampled blood TCRbeta repertoires from subjects exposed to, actively infected with, or recovered from COVID-19. The repertoires were made available in a free public database intended to serve as a resource for research on the immune response to SARS-CoV-2. Samples came from the ongoing ImmuneRACE study (first 160 participants) plus 1,254 subjects from 6 global collaborators. A de-identified subject ID, COVID-19 status, age in years and sex were almost always included in the sample metadata. Where available, HLA class I and class II types were taken from metadata supplied by the sample provider and were not determined by assay-based typing.

Overall study results and their limits: Clinical and demographic metadata were provided uncurated, with the amount varying by source and participant.

As encoded in the germline V gene, CDR1 is KGHSH while CDR2 is LQKENI. Trimming removed 3 bases from V and 0 bases from J, leaving 29 bases between the germline ends. The CDR3, cysteine through phenylalanine, is 21 amino acids long. Of all the DNA, just the CDR3 is kept, 63 bases in frame from base 1. The immunoSEQ Assay, a bias-controlled multiplex PCR, was used to amplify TCRbeta CDR3 regions from genomic DNA. The paper's processing steps were these. Nucleated cell counts per sample were estimated from amplification of reference gene primers within the assay. Sequence reads were collapsed and filtered to measure the absolute abundance of every unique TCRbeta CDR3 rearrangement. For each sample, productive Simpson clonality was calculated by taking the square root of Simpson's diversity index across productive rearrangements. TCRdb carries this immuneACCESS record with in-frame sequences only. Its versions omit some clonotypes, under half of them owing to an unresolved V gene in the studies checked, with the rest unexplained. The V and J calls and clone size are taken from that table; D and trimming were inferred from the DNA. The sample table holds about 480,000 clones, of which roughly 90% were seen once. Around 1.9% of the sample comes from the top ten.

Notes on this clone: Its cognate antigen has yet to be identified. Base qualities are not provided; no much larger clone lies one nucleotide away.

Participants in the prospective study were enrolled through a virtual design, were aged roughly 18 to 90 years, and lived in approximately 25 United States geographic areas. In the prospective study, participants were assigned to cohorts based on the clinical history participants reported in a screening survey and a study questionnaire. For ImmuneRACE Cohort 3, a participant was defined as recovered based on two consecutive negative NP/OP PCR tests, clearance by a healthcare professional, or resolution of symptoms. In the prospective study, whole blood, serum and a nasopharyngeal or oropharyngeal swab were collected from each participant by mobile phlebotomists. Prospective study participants could optionally give additional blood draws and questionnaires over a roughly 2-month period. Before DNA extraction, blood samples from the prospective study were shipped at room temperature or frozen.

Specimen: PBMCs or T cells enriched from blood (not recorded which). The receptor was derived from a woman in her thirties or forties who had recovered from COVID-19. The chain couples TRBV18 to TRBJ1-1, and TRBD1 may be the D gene, going by 6 matching bases. The nucleotide sequence reads TGTGCCAGCTCACCGTTAGGGGGATTAGGTCCTTCAGGTCTCATGAACACTGAAGCTTTCTTT. Translated, it gives CASSPLGGLGPSGLMNTEAFF. Where the CDR3 stops, the reference TRBV18 and TRBJ1-1 genes take over; the full variable domain is NAGVMQNPRHLVRRRGQEARLRCSPMKGHSHVYWYRQLPEEGLKFMVYLQKENIIDESGMPKERFSAEFPKEGPSILRIQQVVRGDSAAYFCASSPLGGLGPSGLMNTEAFFGQGTRLTVV.